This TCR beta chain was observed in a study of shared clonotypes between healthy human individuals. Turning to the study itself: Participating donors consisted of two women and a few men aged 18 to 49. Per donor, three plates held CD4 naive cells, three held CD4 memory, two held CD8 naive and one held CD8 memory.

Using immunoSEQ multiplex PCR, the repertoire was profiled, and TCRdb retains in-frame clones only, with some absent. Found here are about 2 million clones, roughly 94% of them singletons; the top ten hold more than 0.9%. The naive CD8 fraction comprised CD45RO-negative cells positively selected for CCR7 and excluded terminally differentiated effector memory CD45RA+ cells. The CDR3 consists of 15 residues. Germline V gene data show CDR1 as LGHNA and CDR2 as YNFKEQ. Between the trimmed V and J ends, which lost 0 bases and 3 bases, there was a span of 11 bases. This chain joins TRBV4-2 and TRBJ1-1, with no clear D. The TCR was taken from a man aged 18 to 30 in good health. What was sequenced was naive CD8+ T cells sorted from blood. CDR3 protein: CASSQEGTSDTEAFF. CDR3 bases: TGTGCCAGCAGCCAAGAGGGAACATCTGACACTGAAGCTTTCTTT.